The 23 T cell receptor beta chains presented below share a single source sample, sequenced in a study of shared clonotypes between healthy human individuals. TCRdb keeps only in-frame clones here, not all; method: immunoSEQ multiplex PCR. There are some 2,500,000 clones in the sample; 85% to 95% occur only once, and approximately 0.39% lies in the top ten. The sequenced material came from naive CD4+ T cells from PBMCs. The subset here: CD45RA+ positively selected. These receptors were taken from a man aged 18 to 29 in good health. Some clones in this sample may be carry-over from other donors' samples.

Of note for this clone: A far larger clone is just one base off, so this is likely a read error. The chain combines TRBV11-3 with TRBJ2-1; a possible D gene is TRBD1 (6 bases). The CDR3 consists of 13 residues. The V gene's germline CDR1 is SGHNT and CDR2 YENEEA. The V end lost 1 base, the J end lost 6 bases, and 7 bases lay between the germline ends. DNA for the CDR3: TGTGCCAGCAGCTTAGCCAGGGGCAATGAGCAGTTCTTC. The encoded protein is CASSLARGNEQFF.

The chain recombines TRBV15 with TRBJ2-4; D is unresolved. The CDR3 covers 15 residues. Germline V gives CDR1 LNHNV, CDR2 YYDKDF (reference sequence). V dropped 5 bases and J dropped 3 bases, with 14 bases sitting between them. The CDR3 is CATSAPGQIKNIQYF. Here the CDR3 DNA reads TGTGCCACCAGCGCCCCCGGGCAGATCAAAAACATTCAGTACTTC.

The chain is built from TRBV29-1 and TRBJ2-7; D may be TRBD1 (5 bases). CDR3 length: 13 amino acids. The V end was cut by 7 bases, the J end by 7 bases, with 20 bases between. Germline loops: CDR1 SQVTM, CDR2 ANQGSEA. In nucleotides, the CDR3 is TGCAGCGCAACAGGCCCGGTCTTTGGGGAGCAGTACTTC. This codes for CSATGPVFGEQYF.

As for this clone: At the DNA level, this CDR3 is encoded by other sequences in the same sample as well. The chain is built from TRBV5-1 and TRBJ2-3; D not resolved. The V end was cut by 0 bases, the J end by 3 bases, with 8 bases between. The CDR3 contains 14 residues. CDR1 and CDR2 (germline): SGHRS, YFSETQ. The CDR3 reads CASSLAEGTDTQYF. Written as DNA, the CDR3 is TGCGCCAGCAGCTTGGCCGAAGGGACAGATACGCAGTATTTT.

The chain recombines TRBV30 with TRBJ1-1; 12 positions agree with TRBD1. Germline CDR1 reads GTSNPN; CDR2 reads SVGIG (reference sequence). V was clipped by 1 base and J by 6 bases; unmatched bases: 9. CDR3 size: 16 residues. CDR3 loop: CAWSARDRGRRAEAFF. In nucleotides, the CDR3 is TGTGCCTGGAGTGCGAGGGACAGGGGGCGCAGGGCTGAAGCTTTCTTT.

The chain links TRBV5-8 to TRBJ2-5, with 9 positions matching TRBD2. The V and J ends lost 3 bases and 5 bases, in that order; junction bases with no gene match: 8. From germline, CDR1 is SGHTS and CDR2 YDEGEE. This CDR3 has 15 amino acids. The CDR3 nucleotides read TGTGCCAGCAGCTCCGGGCTAGCGGGACGGGAGACCCAGTACTTC. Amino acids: CASSSGLAGRETQYF.

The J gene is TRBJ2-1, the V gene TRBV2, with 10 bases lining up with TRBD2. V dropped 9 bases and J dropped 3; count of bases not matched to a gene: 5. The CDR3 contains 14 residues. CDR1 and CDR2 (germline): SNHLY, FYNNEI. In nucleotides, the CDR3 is TGTGCCAGATCAACTAGCGGGATCTACAATGAGCAGTTCTTC. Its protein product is CARSTSGIYNEQFF.

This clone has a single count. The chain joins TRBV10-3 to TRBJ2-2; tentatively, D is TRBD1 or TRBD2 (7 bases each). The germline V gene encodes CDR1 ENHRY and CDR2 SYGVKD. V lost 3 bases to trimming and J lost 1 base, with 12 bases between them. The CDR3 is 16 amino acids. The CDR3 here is CAISEGRGGNTGELFF. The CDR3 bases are TGTGCCATCAGTGAAGGCAGGGGGGGGAACACCGGGGAGCTGTTTTTT.

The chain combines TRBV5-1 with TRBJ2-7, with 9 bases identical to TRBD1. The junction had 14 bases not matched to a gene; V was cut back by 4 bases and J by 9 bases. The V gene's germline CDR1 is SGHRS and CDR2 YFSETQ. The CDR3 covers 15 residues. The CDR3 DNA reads TGCGCCAGCAGCCCGACCCGGACAGGGGATGGGCCGCAGTACTTC. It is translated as CASSPTRTGDGPQYF.

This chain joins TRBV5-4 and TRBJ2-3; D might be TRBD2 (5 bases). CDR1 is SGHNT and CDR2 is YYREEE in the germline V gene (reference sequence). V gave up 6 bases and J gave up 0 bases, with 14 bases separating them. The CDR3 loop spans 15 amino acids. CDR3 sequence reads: CASKGTSTSTDTQYF. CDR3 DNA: TGTGCCAGCAAGGGAACTAGTACTAGCACAGATACGCAGTATTTT.

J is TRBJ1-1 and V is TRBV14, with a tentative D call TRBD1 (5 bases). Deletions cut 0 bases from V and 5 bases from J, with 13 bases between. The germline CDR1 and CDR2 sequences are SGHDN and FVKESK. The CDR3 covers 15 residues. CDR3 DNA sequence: TGTGCCAGCAGCCAAGATCTGGGGCGTTGGACTGAAGCTTTCTTT. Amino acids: CASSQDLGRWTEAFF.

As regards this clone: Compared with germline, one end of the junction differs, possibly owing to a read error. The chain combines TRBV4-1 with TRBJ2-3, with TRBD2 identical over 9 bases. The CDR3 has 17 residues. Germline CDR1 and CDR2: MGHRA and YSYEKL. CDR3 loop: CASSQERGLAGTDTQYF. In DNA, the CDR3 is TGCGCCAGCAGTCAAGAAAGAGGGCTAGCGGGAACAGATACGCAGTATTTT.

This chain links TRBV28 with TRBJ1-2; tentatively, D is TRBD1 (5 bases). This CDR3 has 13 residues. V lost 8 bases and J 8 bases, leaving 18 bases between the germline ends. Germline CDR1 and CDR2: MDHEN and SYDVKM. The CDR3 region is CASLVVGGGGYTF. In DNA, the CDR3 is TGTGCCAGCCTAGTGGTGGGGGGAGGAGGCTACACCTTC.

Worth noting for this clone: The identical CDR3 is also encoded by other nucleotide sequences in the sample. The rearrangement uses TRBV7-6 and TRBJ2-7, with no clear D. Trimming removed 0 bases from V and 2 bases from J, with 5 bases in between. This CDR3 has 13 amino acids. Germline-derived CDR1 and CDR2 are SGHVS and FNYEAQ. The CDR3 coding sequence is TGTGCCAGCAGCTTAGCGGGTGCCTACGAGCAGTACTTC. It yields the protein CASSLAGAYEQYF.

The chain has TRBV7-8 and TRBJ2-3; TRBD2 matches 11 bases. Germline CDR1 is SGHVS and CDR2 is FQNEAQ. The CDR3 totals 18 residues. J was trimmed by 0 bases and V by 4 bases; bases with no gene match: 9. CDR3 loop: CASSYLTRLAGSTDTQYF. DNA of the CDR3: TGTGCCAGCAGCTACCTAACCAGACTAGCGGGGAGCACAGATACGCAGTATTTT.

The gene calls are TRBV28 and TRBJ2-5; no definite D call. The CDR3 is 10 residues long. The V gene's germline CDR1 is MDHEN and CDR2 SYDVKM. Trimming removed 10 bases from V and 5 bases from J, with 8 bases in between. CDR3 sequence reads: CATLAETQYF. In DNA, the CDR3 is TGTGCCACCCTTGCGGAGACCCAGTACTTC.

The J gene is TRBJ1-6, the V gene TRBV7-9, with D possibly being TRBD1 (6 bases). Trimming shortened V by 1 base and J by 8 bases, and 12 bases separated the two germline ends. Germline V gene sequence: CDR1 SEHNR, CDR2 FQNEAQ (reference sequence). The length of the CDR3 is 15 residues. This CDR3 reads CASSLEYRADSPLHF. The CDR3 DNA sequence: TGTGCCAGCAGCTTAGAATACAGGGCCGATTCACCCCTCCACTTT.

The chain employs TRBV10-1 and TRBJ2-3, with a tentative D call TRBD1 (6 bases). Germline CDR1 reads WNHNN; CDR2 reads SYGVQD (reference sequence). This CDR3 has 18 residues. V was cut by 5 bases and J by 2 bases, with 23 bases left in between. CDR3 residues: CASSPKDSLAEDTDTQYF. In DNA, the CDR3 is TGCGCCAGCAGTCCCAAGGACAGCCTAGCTGAGGACACAGATACGCAGTATTTT.

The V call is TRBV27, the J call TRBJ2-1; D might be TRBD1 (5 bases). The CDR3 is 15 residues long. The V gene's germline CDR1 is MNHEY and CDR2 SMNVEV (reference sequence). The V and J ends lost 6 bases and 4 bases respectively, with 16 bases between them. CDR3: CASSLTGSGYNEQFF. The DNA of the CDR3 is TGTGCCAGCAGCCTAACAGGTAGTGGGTACAATGAGCAGTTCTTC.

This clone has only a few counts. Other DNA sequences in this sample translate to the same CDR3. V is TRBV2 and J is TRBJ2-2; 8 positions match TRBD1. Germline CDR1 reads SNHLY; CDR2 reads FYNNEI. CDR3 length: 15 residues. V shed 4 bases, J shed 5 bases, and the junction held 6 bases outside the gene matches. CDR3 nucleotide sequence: TGTGCCAGCAGTGTTGGAACAGGGGGGACCGGGGAGCTGTTTTTT. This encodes CASSVGTGGTGELFF.

CDR3: CASSPQDSLRGYTF. The CDR3 coding sequence is TGTGCCAGCAGCCCGCAAGACAGCTTAAGGGGCTACACCTTC. The V and J genes are TRBV5-6 and TRBJ1-2, with a weak D call TRBD1 (5 bases). There are 14 residues in the CDR3. Per the germline V gene, CDR1 is SGHDT and CDR2 is YYEEEE. V lost 4 bases to trimming and J lost 8 bases, with 18 bases between them.

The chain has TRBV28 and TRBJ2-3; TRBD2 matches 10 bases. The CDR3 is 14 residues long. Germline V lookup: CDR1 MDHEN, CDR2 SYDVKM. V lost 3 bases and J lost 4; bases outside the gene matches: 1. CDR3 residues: CASSFLAGADTQYF. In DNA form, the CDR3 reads TGTGCCAGCAGTTTCCTAGCGGGAGCAGATACGCAGTATTTT.

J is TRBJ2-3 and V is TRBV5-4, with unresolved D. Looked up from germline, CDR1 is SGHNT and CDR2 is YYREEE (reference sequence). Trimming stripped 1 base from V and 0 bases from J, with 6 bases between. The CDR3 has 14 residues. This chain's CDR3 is CASSLYGSTDTQYF. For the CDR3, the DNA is TGTGCCAGCAGCTTGTACGGGAGCACAGATACGCAGTATTTT.